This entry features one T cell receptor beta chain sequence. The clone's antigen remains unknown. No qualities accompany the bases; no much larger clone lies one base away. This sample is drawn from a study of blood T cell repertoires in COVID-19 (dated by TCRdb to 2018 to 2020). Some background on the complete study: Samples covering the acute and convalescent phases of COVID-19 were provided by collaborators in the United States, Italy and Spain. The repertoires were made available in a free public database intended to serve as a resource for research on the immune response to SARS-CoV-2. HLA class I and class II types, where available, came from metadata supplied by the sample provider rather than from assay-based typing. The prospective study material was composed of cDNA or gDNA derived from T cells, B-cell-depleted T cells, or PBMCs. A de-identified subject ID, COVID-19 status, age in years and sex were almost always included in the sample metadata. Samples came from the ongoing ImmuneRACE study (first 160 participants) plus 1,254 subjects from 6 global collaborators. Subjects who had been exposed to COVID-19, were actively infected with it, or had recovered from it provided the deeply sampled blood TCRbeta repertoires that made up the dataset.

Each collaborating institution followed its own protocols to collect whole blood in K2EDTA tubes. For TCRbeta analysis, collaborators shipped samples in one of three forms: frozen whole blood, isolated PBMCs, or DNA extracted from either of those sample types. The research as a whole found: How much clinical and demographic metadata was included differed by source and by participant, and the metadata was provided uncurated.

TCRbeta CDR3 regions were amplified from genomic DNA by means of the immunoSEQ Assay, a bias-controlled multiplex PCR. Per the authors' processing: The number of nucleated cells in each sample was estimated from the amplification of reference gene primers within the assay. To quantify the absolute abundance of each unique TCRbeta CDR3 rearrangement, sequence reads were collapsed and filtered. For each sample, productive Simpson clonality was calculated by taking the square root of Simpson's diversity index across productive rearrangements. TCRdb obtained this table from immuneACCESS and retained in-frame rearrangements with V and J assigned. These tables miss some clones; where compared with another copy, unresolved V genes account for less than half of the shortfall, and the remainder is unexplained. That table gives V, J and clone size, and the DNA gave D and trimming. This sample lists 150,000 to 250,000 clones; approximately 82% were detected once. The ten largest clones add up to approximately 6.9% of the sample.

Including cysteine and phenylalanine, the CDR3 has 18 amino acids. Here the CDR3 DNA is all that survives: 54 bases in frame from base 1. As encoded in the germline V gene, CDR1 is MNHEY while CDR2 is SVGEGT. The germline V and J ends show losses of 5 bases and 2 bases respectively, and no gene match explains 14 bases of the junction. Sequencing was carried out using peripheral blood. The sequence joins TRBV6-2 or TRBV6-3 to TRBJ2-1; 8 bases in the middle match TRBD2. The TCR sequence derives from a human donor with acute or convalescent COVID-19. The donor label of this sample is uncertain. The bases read TGTGCCAGCAGTGACCGGAGCGGAGGTAGCGGGACCTACAATGAGCAGTTCTTC. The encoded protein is CASSDRSGGSGTYNEQFF.